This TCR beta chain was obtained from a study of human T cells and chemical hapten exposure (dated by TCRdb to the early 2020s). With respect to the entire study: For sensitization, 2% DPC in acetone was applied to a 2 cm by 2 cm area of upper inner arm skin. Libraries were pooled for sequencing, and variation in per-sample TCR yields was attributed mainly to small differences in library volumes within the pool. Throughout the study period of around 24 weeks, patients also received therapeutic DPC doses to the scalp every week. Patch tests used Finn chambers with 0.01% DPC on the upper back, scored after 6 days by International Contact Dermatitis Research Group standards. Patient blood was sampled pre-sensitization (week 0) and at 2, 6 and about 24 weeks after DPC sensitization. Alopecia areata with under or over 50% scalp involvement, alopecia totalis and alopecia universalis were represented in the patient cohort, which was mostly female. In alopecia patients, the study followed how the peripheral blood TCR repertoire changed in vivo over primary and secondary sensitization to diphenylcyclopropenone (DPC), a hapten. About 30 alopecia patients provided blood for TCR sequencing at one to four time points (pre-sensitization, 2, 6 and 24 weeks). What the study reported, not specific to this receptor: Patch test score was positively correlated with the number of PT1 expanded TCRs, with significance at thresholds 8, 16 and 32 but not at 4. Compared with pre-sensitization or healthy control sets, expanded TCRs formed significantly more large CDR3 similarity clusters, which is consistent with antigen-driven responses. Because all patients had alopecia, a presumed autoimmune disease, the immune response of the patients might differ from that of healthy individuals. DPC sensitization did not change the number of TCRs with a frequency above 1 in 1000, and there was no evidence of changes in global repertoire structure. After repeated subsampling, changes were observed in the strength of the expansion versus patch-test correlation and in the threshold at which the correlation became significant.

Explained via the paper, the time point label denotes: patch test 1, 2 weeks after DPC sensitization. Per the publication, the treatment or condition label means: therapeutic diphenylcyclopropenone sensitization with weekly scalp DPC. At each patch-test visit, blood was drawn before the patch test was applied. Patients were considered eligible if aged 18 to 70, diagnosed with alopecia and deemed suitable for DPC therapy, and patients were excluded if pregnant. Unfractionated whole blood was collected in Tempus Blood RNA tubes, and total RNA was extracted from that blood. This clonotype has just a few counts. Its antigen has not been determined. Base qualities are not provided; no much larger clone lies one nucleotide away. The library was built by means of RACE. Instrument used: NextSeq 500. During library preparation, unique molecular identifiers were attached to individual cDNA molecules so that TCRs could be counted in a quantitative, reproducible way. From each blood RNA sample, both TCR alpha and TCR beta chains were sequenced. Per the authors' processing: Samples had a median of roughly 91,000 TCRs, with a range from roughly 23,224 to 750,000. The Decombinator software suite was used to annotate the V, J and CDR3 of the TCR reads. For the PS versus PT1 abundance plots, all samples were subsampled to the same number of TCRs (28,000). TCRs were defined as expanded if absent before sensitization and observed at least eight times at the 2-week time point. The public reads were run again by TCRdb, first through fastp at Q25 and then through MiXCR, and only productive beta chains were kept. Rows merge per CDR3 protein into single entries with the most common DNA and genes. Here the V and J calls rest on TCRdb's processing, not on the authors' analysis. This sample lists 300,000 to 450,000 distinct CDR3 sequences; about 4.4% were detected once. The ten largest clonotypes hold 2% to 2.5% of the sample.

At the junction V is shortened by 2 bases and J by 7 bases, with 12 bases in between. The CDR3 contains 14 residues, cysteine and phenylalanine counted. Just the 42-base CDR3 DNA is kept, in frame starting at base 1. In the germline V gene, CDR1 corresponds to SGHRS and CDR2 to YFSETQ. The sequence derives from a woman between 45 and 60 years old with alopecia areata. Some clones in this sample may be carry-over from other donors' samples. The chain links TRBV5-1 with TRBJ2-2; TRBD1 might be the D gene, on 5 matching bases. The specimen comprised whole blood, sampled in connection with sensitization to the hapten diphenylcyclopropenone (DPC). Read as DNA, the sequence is TGCGCCAGCAGCTTCATAGGGGAAAACGGGGAGCTGTTTTTT. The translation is CASSFIGENGELFF.